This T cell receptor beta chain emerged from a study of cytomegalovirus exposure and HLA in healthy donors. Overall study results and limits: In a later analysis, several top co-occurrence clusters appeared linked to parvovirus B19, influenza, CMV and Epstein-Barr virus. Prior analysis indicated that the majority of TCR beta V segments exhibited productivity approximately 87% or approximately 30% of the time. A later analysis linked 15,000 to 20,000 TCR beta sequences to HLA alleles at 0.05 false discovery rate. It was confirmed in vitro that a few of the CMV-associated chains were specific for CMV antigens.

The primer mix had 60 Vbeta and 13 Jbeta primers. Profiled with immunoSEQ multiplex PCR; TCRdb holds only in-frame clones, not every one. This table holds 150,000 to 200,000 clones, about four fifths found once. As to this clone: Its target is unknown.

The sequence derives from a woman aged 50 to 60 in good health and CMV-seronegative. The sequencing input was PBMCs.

The CDR3 reads CASSSRTQSYEQYF. Written as DNA, the CDR3 is TGTGCCAGCAGTTCCAGGACTCAATCCTACGAGCAGTACTTC. The rearrangement links TRBV27 to TRBJ2-7, with a tentative D call TRBD2 (5 bases). V gave up 4 bases and J gave up 1 base, with 11 bases separating them. Germline V gene data show CDR1 as MNHEY and CDR2 as SMNVEV (reference sequence). The length of the CDR3 is 14 residues.